The next 20 T cell receptor beta chains were all read from a single sample in a study of CD8 T cells in ankylosing spondylitis. Each CDR3 protein gets one entry after TCRdb re-called the 5' RACE reads with MiXCR. The table shows about 500,000 distinct CDR3 sequences, with 5.3% occurring only once. Findings and caveats of the study: For ankylosing spondylitis blood, a TCR beta motif of seven to nine highly homologous variants appeared characteristic.

Which antigens these TCRs recognize remains unknown. Material: blood, either unsorted or a sorted T cell fraction (not recorded which). The receptors originated from a male donor with ankylosing spondylitis.

The genes are TRBV4-1 and TRBJ2-3; 8 bases agree with TRBD2. CDR3 length equals 18 residues. V dropped 1 base and J dropped 3; count of bases not matched to a gene: 12. Germline lookup yields CDR1 MGHRA and CDR2 YSYEKL. CDR3 DNA: TGCGCCAGCAGCCAAGTTAGAAGCGGGGGCGGGGGTACAGATACGCAGTATTTT. Translating gives CASSQVRSGGGGTDTQYF.

This clonotype was observed many times. V is TRBV5-1 and J is TRBJ2-7; possible D gene TRBD2, 7 bases. The germline CDR1 and CDR2 sequences are SGHRS and YFSETQ. The CDR3 has 16 amino acids. Between the trimmed V and J ends, which lost 0 bases and 2 bases, there was a span of 15 bases. The CDR3 protein is CASSLDMRGGAYEQYF. CDR3 nucleotides: TGCGCCAGCAGCTTGGATATGAGGGGGGGGGCCTACGAGCAGTACTTC.

This clonotype turned up a few times. The chain has TRBV21-1 and TRBJ2-3. TRBV21-1 is noted as a pseudogene. The CDR3 runs 16 residues. The CDR3 DNA reads as TGTGCCAGCAGCAAAGCGGCGCAGACTAGCACAGATACGCAGTATTTT. This translates into CASSKAAQTSTDTQYF.

This clonotype has at least ten counts. The V call is TRBV27, the J call TRBJ2-1; D gene uncertain. CDR1 MNHEY and CDR2 SMNVEV come from the germline V gene (reference sequence). V gave up 4 bases and J gave up 0 bases, with 10 bases separating them. The CDR3 contains 15 residues. The CDR3: CASSSYLSSYNEQFF. The CDR3 nucleotides read TGTGCCAGCAGTTCGTACCTAAGCTCCTACAATGAGCAGTTCTTC.

This clonotype was detected ten times or more. The junction shows a germline mismatch at one end, possibly a read error. The chain employs TRBV6-5 and TRBJ2-1; the D gene is possibly TRBD1 (6 bases). This CDR3 is 14 amino acids long. CDR1 MNHEY and CDR2 SVGAGI come from the germline V gene. CDR3 residues: CASSYSSRGGVNLF. In DNA, the CDR3 is TGTGCCAGCAGTTACTCGAGTAGAGGGGGAGTAAACCTCTTC.

This clonotype has ten or more counts. The rearrangement joins TRBV2 to TRBJ1-1; D ambiguous. Germline V CDR1 and CDR2: SNHLY, FYNNEI. CDR3 length: 14 amino acids. The V end lost 2 bases, the J end lost 4 bases, and 11 bases lay between the germline ends. The CDR3 here is CASSEMFSGTEAFF. DNA of the CDR3: TGTGCCAGCAGTGAAATGTTTAGTGGCACTGAAGCTTTCTTT.

This clonotype was counted ten times or more. The chain employs TRBV28 and TRBJ1-2, with D possibly TRBD1 on 6 matching bases. The ends were cut back, 5 bases at V and 5 bases at J, with 18 bases in the middle. Germline V lookup: CDR1 MDHEN, CDR2 SYDVKM. The CDR3 runs to 15 residues. Here the CDR3 DNA reads TGTGCCAGCAGTCAACTGCCGTGGACAGAATATGGCTACACCTTC. Amino acids: CASSQLPWTEYGYTF.

Ten or more counts support this clonotype. The chain couples TRBV7-9 to TRBJ1-2; D unclear. V lost 1 base to trimming and J lost 4 bases, with 10 bases between them. CDR1 and CDR2 from the germline V gene are SEHNR and FQNEAQ (reference sequence). The CDR3 totals 14 residues. The DNA of the CDR3 is TGTGCCAGCAGCTTAGGGACGGATTTCTATGGCTACACCTTC. Its translation is CASSLGTDFYGYTF.

This clonotype was seen ten or more times. V and J are TRBV5-1 and TRBJ2-3; 8 positions match TRBD2. The trim removed 2 bases at V and 5 bases at J, leaving 10 bases unmatched. The CDR3 is 16 amino acids. From germline, CDR1 is SGHRS and CDR2 YFSETQ. This CDR3 reads CASSFKRGGAGDTQYF. In nucleotides, the CDR3 is TGCGCCAGCAGCTTTAAACGGGGGGGGGCCGGAGATACGCAGTATTTT.

This clonotype was detected ten times or more. This chain uses TRBV29-1 with TRBJ2-7; D is possibly TRBD1 (5 bases). V was cut by 6 bases and J by 1 base, with 7 bases left in between. The germline V gene has CDR1 SQVTM and CDR2 ANQGSEA. This CDR3 is 11 amino acids long. CDR3 in amino acids: CSVTVSYEQYF. Written as DNA, the CDR3 is TGCAGCGTGACAGTTTCCTACGAGCAGTACTTC.

This clonotype was seen a few times. V usage is TRBV24-1 and J usage is TRBJ2-1; D remains unclear. Germline CDR1 and CDR2: KGHDR and SFDVKD. Deletions cut 0 bases from V and 7 bases from J, with 3 bases between. This CDR3 has 12 amino acids. The CDR3 DNA reads TGTGCCACCAGTGATTTGAAAAATGAGCAGTTCTTC. This gives the protein CATSDLKNEQFF.

This clonotype was detected a few times. The chain links TRBV19 to TRBJ1-5; D remains unclear. The CDR3 loop spans 13 amino acids. The germline CDR1 and CDR2 sequences are LNHDA and SQIVND (reference sequence). V was clipped by 5 bases and J by 5 bases, with 10 bases between them. CDR3 DNA sequence: TGTGCCAGTAGTCTGGACTGGGATCAGCCCCAGCATTTT. It specifies CASSLDWDQPQHF.

In this sample, this clonotype turned up many times. The DNA for the CDR3 is TGTGCCAGCAGCGAGGGCAGGGGCCTTTGGACCCAGTACTTC. This encodes CASSEGRGLWTQYF. The chain links TRBV5-5 to TRBJ2-5, with D possibly being TRBD1 (6 bases). The CDR3 loop spans 14 amino acids. V was trimmed by 4 bases and J by 7 bases, leaving 17 bases between them. The germline CDR1 and CDR2 sequences are SGHKS and YYEKEE (reference sequence).

This clonotype has a count of ten or more. The chain couples TRBV9 to TRBJ1-1; a possible D gene is TRBD1 (5 bases). This CDR3 has 14 amino acids. The V end lost 0 bases, the J end lost 6 bases, and 12 bases lay between the germline ends. The germline V gene encodes CDR1 SGDLS and CDR2 YYNGEE. CDR3 amino acids: CASSVGDWEPEAFF. The DNA of the CDR3 is TGTGCCAGCAGCGTAGGGGACTGGGAACCTGAAGCTTTCTTT.

This clonotype was seen ten or more times. The genes are TRBV9 and TRBJ1-1; no reliable D call. CDR3 size: 16 residues. From germline, CDR1 is SGDLS and CDR2 YYNGEE. V was clipped by 0 bases and J by 1 base, with 13 bases between them. The CDR3 reads CASSVGGRRPNTEAFF. The CDR3 nucleotides are TGTGCCAGCAGCGTAGGAGGGAGGAGGCCGAACACTGAAGCTTTCTTT.

For this clonotype: Possible read error: a much larger clone is one base away. The gene calls are TRBV7-2 and TRBJ2-5; D is ambiguous. The CDR3 has 14 amino acids. Germline V gene lookup returns CDR1 SGHTA and CDR2 FQGNSA. The CDR3 sequence: CASSSGRIQGTQYF. DNA of the CDR3: TGTGCCAGCAGTTCCGGACGGATTCAAGGGACCCAGTACTTC.

This clonotype was counted at least ten times. CDR3: CASSQDFTLYNEQFF. CDR3 nucleotides: TGTGCCAGCAGCCAAGATTTTACCTTATACAATGAGCAGTTCTTC. V and J are TRBV3-1 and TRBJ2-1; D not certain. Germline V gene lookup returns CDR1 LGHDT and CDR2 YNNKEL (reference sequence). The CDR3 consists of 15 residues. V was cut by 0 bases and J by 4 bases, with 10 bases left in between.

This clonotype was detected a few times. The chain is built from TRBV5-6 and TRBJ1-6; D is ambiguous. The CDR3 is made up of 14 amino acids. Trimming shortened V by 0 bases and J by 9 bases, and 10 bases separated the two germline ends. Germline-derived CDR1 and CDR2 are SGHDT and YYEEEE. CDR3 nucleotide sequence: TGTGCCAGCAGCTTGGCGACCACCCTTTCACCCCTCCACTTT. Its protein is CASSLATTLSPLHF.

V and J are TRBV28 and TRBJ2-7; 8 bases fit TRBD1. The CDR3 is 15 residues long. Germline loops: CDR1 MDHEN, CDR2 SYDVKM. V dropped 5 bases and J dropped 6; count of bases not matched to a gene: 12. The CDR3 coding sequence is TGTGCCAGCAGTGAGACCGGGACAGGAGACGTCGAGCAGTACTTC. It codes for CASSETGTGDVEQYF.

This clonotype was counted many times. The rearrangement uses TRBV7-9 and TRBJ1-1, with D perhaps matching TRBD1 (5 bases). The ends were cut back, 6 bases at V and 7 bases at J, with 15 bases in the middle. The CDR3 is 13 amino acids. Germline CDR1 reads SEHNR; CDR2 reads FQNEAQ (reference sequence). In DNA form, the CDR3 reads TGTGCCAGCAGGGGTGACAGCCGAGTTGAAGCTTTCTTT. It specifies CASRGDSRVEAFF.